This T cell receptor (beta chain) was retrieved from a study of T cell responses to AZD1222 COVID-19 vaccine. A note on this clone: Its antigen is unidentified.

TCRdb keeps only in-frame clones here, not all; method: immunoSEQ multiplex PCR. The data hold more than 100,000 clones, with 91% observed a single time. Per the germline V gene, CDR1 is GTSNPN and CDR2 is SVGIG (reference sequence). Trimming at V came to 3 bases and at J to 7 bases, leaving 11 bases not matched to a gene. The CDR3 runs 16 residues. Study-wide findings and caveats: Only 5 or 6 people who got AZD1222 tested seropositive at baseline. Females made up more of the donors, who were largely white British, and clonal diversity may have come out too low. Sampling that yielded the repertoires occurred only after the peak T cell response. Across the whole spike, CD4 TCRs peaked at regions 160-218 and 743-854.

The sample consisted of peripheral blood, taken 28 days after the second AZD1222 dose. The sequence derives from an adult who received the AZD1222 COVID-19 vaccine. The chain joins TRBV30 to TRBJ2-2, with 10 bases identical to TRBD2. This chain's CDR3 is CAWRASGGLRGGELFF. The DNA for the CDR3 is TGTGCCTGGAGGGCTAGCGGGGGCCTCCGGGGCGGGGAGCTGTTTTTT.